Presented here are 26 T cell receptor beta chains from one specimen sequenced in a study of cytomegalovirus exposure and HLA in healthy donors. The PCR made use of 60 Vbeta and 13 Jbeta primers. Method: immunoSEQ multiplex PCR; TCRdb's copy keeps in-frame clones and lacks some. The sample contains about 140,000 clones, around 79% of which appear only once. Sequences were obtained from PBMCs. All receptors derive from a man aged 35-49 years in good health and CMV-seropositive.

The rearrangement joins TRBV6-4 to TRBJ1-1; tentatively, D is TRBD1 (6 bases). The CDR3 contains 13 residues. Germline V lookup: CDR1 MRHNA, CDR2 SNTAGT. With 9 bases removed from V and 0 bases from J, the gap between germline ends came to 11 bases. The DNA of the CDR3 is TGTGCCAGTCGTACAGGGATGAACACTGAAGCTTTCTTT. Its protein is CASRTGMNTEAFF.

Here the CDR3 DNA reads TGTGCCAGCAAGTCGGTTGGAGGCACAATTAATGAGCAGTTCTTC. Translation: CASKSVGGTINEQFF. The V and J genes are TRBV6-5 and TRBJ2-1; possibly TRBD2 for D (5 bases). Germline V gene sequence: CDR1 MNHEY, CDR2 SVGAGI. V gave up 7 bases and J gave up 7 bases, with 20 bases separating them. The CDR3 has 15 residues.

V is TRBV28 and J is TRBJ2-7; no clear D gene. The length of the CDR3 is 12 residues. CDR1 is MDHEN, CDR2 SYDVKM, per germline. Trimming took off 2 bases at V and 3 bases at J, with 5 bases between the two ends. The CDR3 nucleotides are TGTGCCAGCAGTTTAAGCAACTACGAGCAGTACTTC. It translates to CASSLSNYEQYF.

The chain is built from TRBV5-1 and TRBJ2-7, with 7 positions matching TRBD1. V trimming: 4 bases; J trimming: 5 bases; junction bases outside the gene matches: 18. Germline V gene data show CDR1 as SGHRS and CDR2 as YFSETQ. CDR3 length: 17 residues. CDR3 bases: TGCGCCAGCAGCCTTCAATTGGGACAGTCCTTCGGGAACGAGCAGTACTTC. Translating it yields CASSLQLGQSFGNEQYF.

The chain uses TRBV7-2 and TRBJ2-7; 9 bases agree with TRBD2. The ends lost 5 bases at V and 7 bases at J; junction bases unmatched: 6. This CDR3 is built from 13 residues. Germline CDR1 and CDR2: SGHTA and FQGNSA. CDR3 nucleotides: TGTGCCAGCAGCACCCCGACTAGCGGAGAGCAGTACTTC. Its translation: CASSTPTSGEQYF. The whole variable domain, filled in from reference TRBV7-2 and TRBJ2-7, reads GAGVSQSPSNKVTEKGKDVELRCDPISGHTALYWYRQSLGQGLEFLIYFQGNSAPDKSGLPSDRFSAERTGGSVSTLTIQRTQQEDSAVYLCASSTPTSGEQYFGPGTRLTVT.

V is TRBV19 and J is TRBJ2-1; 8 nucleotides align to TRBD1. This CDR3 region has 16 residues. V was clipped by 1 base and J by 7 bases; unmatched bases: 9. The germline V gene encodes CDR1 LNHDA and CDR2 SQIVND (reference sequence). CDR3 loop: CASSIAVGQARNEQFF. The DNA of the CDR3 is TGTGCCAGTAGTATAGCGGTGGGACAGGCTCGGAATGAGCAGTTCTTC.

V and J are TRBV5-5 and TRBJ2-7; D is unclear. Germline values: CDR1 SGHKS, CDR2 YYEKEE (reference sequence). V lost 4 bases, J lost 2 bases, and 7 bases lay in between. This CDR3 region has 12 residues. CDR3 protein: CASSRDTYEQYF. As DNA, the CDR3 is TGTGCCAGCAGCCGAGACACCTACGAGCAGTACTTC.

The chain uses TRBV18 and TRBJ1-2, with a tentative D call TRBD1 (5 bases). This CDR3 spans 13 amino acids. The germline V and J ends were trimmed by 2 bases and 8 bases, with 12 bases remaining between them. CDR1 KGHSH and CDR2 LQKENI come from the germline V gene. The CDR3 region is CASSPETGGGYTF. CDR3 DNA sequence: TGTGCCAGCTCACCAGAAACAGGCGGCGGCTACACCTTC.

This chain links TRBV28 with TRBJ2-1; TRBD1 matches at 7 bases. Germline loops: CDR1 MDHEN, CDR2 SYDVKM. Trimming removed 6 bases from V and 6 bases from J; junction bases left unmatched: 11. This CDR3 is 15 amino acids long. The DNA of the CDR3 is TGTGCCAGCAGCCCCCCGGGACAGTTGGGCAATGAGCAGTTCTTC. Protein sequence: CASSPPGQLGNEQFF. The full variable domain, completed using reference TRBV28 and TRBJ2-1, is DVKVTQSSRYLVKRTGEKVFLECVQDMDHENMFWYRQDPGLGLRLIYFSYDVKMKEKGDIPEGYSVSREKKERFSLILESASTNQTSMYLCASSPPGQLGNEQFFGPGTRLTVL.

This sequence joins TRBV5-3 and TRBJ2-3, with 12 bases matching TRBD1. Being an ORF, TRBV5-3 has a function that is uncertain. This CDR3 has 14 residues. J gave up 4 bases and V 4 bases, and 1 base lay outside the gene matches. The CDR3 spells CARSRDRGPDTQYF. CDR3 sequence (DNA): TGTGCCAGAAGCAGGGACAGGGGGCCAGATACGCAGTATTTT.

The chain combines TRBV5-5 with TRBJ1-1, with D unresolved. This CDR3 spans 12 amino acids. Germline V gene lookup returns CDR1 SGHKS and CDR2 YYEKEE (reference sequence). The V end lost 4 bases, the J end lost 8 bases, and 12 bases lay between the germline ends. The CDR3 region has the DNA TGTGCCAGCAGCCTTCTGGGGAGGGAAGCTTTCTTT. Translated, it gives CASSLLGREAFF.

The CDR3 region has the DNA TGCGCCAGCAGCTTAAGCGGGAGCCGCACAGATACGCAGTATTTT. Translation: CASSLSGSRTDTQYF. The chain has TRBV4-1 and TRBJ2-3; TRBD2 matches at 8 bases. Germline V CDR1 and CDR2: MGHRA, YSYEKL. J was trimmed by 1 base and V by 5 bases; bases with no gene match: 5. The CDR3 is 15 amino acids.

This clone was found a few times. The chain carries TRBV5-1 and TRBJ2-7; 10 bases map to TRBD2. V dropped 5 bases and J dropped 5; count of bases not matched to a gene: 7. This CDR3 comprises 14 residues. The germline CDR1 and CDR2 sequences are SGHRS and YFSETQ. The CDR3 DNA is TGCGCCAGCAGTCCTAGCGGGAGTGGGAACGAGCAGTACTTC. Its protein product is CASSPSGSGNEQYF.

Only a few counts were recorded for this clone. DNA of the CDR3: TGTGCCAGCAGTTTACAGGGGGCGGGTTATGGCTACACCTTC. Amino acid sequence: CASSLQGAGYGYTF. The V call is TRBV28, the J call TRBJ1-2; TRBD1 matches at 8 bases. The J segment lost 5 bases and the V segment lost 2 bases, leaving 4 bases of the junction unmatched. CDR1 is MDHEN and CDR2 is SYDVKM in the germline V gene. This CDR3 spans 14 amino acids.

This chain uses TRBV9 with TRBJ1-6, with a possible D match to TRBD1 (6 bases). The V and J ends lost 6 bases and 8 bases respectively, with 15 bases between them. The CDR3 consists of 14 residues. Germline V gives CDR1 SGDLS, CDR2 YYNGEE. The CDR3 region is CASTEAGAYSPLHF. The CDR3 bases are TGTGCCAGCACCGAGGCGGGGGCTTATTCACCCCTCCACTTT.

This clone was seen a single time. The rearrangement links TRBV25-1 to TRBJ2-1; TRBD2 aligns across 7 bases. With 0 bases clipped from V and 5 bases from J, the junction kept 7 bases outside the gene matches. The CDR3 is made up of 16 amino acids. Per germline, CDR1 MGHDK and CDR2 SYGVNS. The CDR3 coding sequence is TGTGCCAGCAGTGAATATATTGGCGGGAGAAACAATGAGCAGTTCTTC. This codes for CASSEYIGGRNNEQFF. Full variable domain (outside the CDR3, taken from reference TRBV25-1 and TRBJ2-1): EADIYQTPRYLVIGTGKKITLECSQTMGHDKMYWYQQDPGMELHLIHYSYGVNSTEKGDLSSESTVSRIRTEHFPLTLESARPSHTSQYLCASSEYIGGRNNEQFFGPGTRLTVL.

The chain is built from TRBV9 and TRBJ2-1; 10 bases are shared with TRBD2. Germline CDR1 and CDR2: SGDLS and YYNGEE. The length of the CDR3 is 18 residues. V gave up 0 bases and J gave up 8 bases; unmatched junction bases: 14. CDR3 coding DNA: TGTGCCAGCAGCGTAGCCCCAAGCGGGAGGGCCGATAGCGATGAGCAGTTCTTC. As protein: CASSVAPSGRADSDEQFF.

This rearrangement joins TRBV19 to TRBJ1-6; 11 bases are a match to TRBD1. Germline V gives CDR1 LNHDA, CDR2 SQIVND (reference sequence). The CDR3 runs to 18 residues. J lost 4 bases, V lost 5 bases, and 10 bases had no gene match. The CDR3 DNA reads as TGTGCCAGTAGTCTTCGGACAGGGGGCTCGAATTATAATTCACCCCTCCACTTT. Residues: CASSLRTGGSNYNSPLHF. Looking up the rest from reference TRBV19 and TRBJ1-6 gives the full variable domain: DGGITQSPKYLFRKEGQNVTLSCEQNLNHDAMYWYRQDPGQGLRLIYYSQIVNDFQKGDIAEGYSVSREKKESFPLTVTSAQKNPTAFYLCASSLRTGGSNYNSPLHFGNGTRLTVT.

The chain has TRBV9 and TRBJ2-2, with D possibly TRBD1 on 5 matching bases. Per germline, CDR1 SGDLS and CDR2 YYNGEE. The CDR3 length is 14 residues. V lost 4 bases, J lost 5 bases, and 12 bases lay in between. The DNA of the CDR3 is TGTGCCAGCAGCAGAAGGGGAAATACCGGGGAGCTGTTTTTT. Its protein is CASSRRGNTGELFF.

V gene TRBV2 combines with J gene TRBJ2-5; D is unresolved. Germline CDR1 is SNHLY and CDR2 is FYNNEI. V was shortened by 3 bases and J by 11 bases, with 22 bases between the two germline ends. The CDR3 extends over 15 amino acids. CDR3: CASSDGGMKGLRQYF. The CDR3, as DNA: TGTGCCAGCAGTGACGGCGGTATGAAAGGATTAAGACAGTACTTC. The variable domain in full, completed from reference TRBV2 and TRBJ2-5, reads EPEVTQTPSHQVTQMGQEVILRCVPISNHLYFYWYRQILGQKVEFLVSFYNNEISEKSEIFDDQFSVERPDGSNFTLKIRSTKLEDSAMYFCASSDGGMKGLRQYFGPGTRLLVL.

The chain links TRBV29-1 to TRBJ2-5; TRBD2 matches 8 bases. J lost 2 bases, V lost 0 bases, and 17 bases had no gene match. CDR1 and CDR2 (germline): SQVTM, ANQGSEA. The CDR3 is made up of 19 amino acids. The chain's CDR3 is CSVEDPVASGWTAQETQYF. CDR3 in DNA: TGCAGCGTTGAAGATCCGGTGGCTAGCGGGTGGACCGCACAAGAGACCCAGTACTTC.

The chain joins TRBV5-1 to TRBJ2-2, with a tentative D call TRBD2 (5 bases). CDR1 is SGHRS, CDR2 YFSETQ, per germline. This CDR3 is built from 14 residues. V was pared by 3 bases and J by 3 bases, with 9 bases between. The CDR3 DNA follows: TGCGCCAGCAGCTACGGGATTGACACCGGGGAGCTGTTTTTT. It specifies CASSYGIDTGELFF.

CDR3 in DNA: TGTGCCAGCAGTTTAGAACAGGGGAACACTGAAGCTTTCTTT. As protein: CASSLEQGNTEAFF. The rearrangement joins TRBV28 to TRBJ1-1, with D tentatively TRBD1 (6 bases). The germline V and J ends were trimmed by 2 bases and 1 base, with 8 bases remaining between them. Looked up from germline, CDR1 is MDHEN and CDR2 is SYDVKM. This CDR3 is 14 amino acids long.

This clone was recorded once. The V and J genes are TRBV28 and TRBJ1-5; tentative D call: TRBD1 (6 bases). CDR3 length equals 13 residues. V was shortened by 2 bases and J by 7 bases, with 9 bases between the two germline ends. In germline, CDR1 is MDHEN, CDR2 SYDVKM. The DNA for the CDR3 is TGTGCCAGCAGTTTACAGAGGGGGCAGCCCCAGCATTTT. Its protein product is CASSLQRGQPQHF.

This chain uses TRBV5-1 with TRBJ2-5; TRBD1 agrees at 10 bases. Germline CDR1 is SGHRS and CDR2 is YFSETQ. CDR3 length: 15 residues. Trimming cost V 3 bases and J 5 bases; bases outside gene matches: 7. CDR3 loop: CASSSMTGGSETQYF. CDR3 sequence (DNA): TGCGCCAGCAGCTCGATGACAGGGGGCAGTGAGACCCAGTACTTC.

The gene calls are TRBV4-1 and TRBJ1-4; no reliable D call. V lost 0 bases, J lost 2 bases, and 10 bases lay in between. CDR1 and CDR2 from the germline V gene are MGHRA and YSYEKL. The CDR3 has 16 residues. The CDR3 region has the DNA TGCGCCAGCAGCCAAGATGGAGGGTATACTAATGAAAAACTGTTTTTT. Encoded protein: CASSQDGGYTNEKLFF.